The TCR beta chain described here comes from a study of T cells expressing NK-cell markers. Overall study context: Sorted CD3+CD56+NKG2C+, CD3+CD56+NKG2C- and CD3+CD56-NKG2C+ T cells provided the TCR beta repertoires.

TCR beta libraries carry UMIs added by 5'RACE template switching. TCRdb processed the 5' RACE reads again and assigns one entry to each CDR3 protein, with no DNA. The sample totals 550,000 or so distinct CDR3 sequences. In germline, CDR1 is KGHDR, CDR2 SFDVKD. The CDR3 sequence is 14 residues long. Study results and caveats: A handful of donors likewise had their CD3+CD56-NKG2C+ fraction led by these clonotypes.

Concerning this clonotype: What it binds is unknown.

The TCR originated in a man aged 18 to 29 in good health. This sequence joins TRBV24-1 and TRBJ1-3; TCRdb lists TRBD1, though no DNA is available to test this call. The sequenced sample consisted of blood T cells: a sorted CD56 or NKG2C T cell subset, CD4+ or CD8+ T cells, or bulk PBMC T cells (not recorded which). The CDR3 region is CATSAGQTGNTIYF.